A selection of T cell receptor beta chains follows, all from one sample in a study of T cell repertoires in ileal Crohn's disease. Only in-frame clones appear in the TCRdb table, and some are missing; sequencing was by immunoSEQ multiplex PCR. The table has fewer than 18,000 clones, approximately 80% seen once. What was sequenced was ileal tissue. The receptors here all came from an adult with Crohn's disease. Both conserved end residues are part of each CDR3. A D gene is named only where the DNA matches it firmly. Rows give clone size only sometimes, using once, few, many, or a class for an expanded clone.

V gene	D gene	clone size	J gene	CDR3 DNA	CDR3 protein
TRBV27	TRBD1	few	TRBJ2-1	TGTGCCAGCAGTCATGGACAGGGGTGGCAGTTCTTC	CASSHGQGWQFF
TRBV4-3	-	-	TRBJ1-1	TGCGCCAGCAGCCAAGACGGGGGGAGGGAAGCTTTCTTT	CASSQDGGREAFF
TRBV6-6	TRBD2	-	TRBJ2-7	TGTGCCAGCAGTTGGGCGGGGGGCCTAGCCTACGAGCAGTACTTC	CASSWAGGLAYEQYF
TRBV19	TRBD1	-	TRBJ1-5	TGTGCCAGTAGTACGGGACAGGGCATCAATCAGCCCCAGCATTTT	CASSTGQGINQPQHF
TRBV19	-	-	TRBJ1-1	TGTGCCAGTAGTCTCCGGACACATATGAACACTGAAGCTTTCTTT	CASSLRTHMNTEAFF
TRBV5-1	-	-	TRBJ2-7	TGCGCCAGCAGCTCGGGACAAACCTCCTACGAGCAGTACTTC	CASSSGQTSYEQYF
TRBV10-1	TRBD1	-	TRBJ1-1	TGCGCCAGCAGCACAGGGGGTTGGACTGAAGCTTTCTTT	CASSTGGWTEAFF
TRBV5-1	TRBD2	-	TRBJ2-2	TGCGCCAGCAGCAGGGGGACTAGCGGGACGAACACCGGGGAGCTGTTTTTT	CASSRGTSGTNTGELFF
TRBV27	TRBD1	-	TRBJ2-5	TGTGCCAGCAGTATGGGACAGGGATTGTTTGAGACCCAGTACTTC	CASSMGQGLFETQYF
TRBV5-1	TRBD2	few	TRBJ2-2	TGCGCCAGCAGCTTGGCCGGCGGGAGGGCCGCCGGGGAGCTGTTTTTT	CASSLAGGRAAGELFF
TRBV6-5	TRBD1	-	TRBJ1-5	TGTGCCAGCAGTTCTACAGGGGGGTTAGGGGCCCAGCATTTT	CASSSTGGLGAQHF
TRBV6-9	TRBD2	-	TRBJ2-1	TGTGCCAGCAGCCGGACTAGCCCCGGCAATGAGCAGTTCTTC	CASSRTSPGNEQFF
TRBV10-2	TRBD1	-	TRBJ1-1	TGCGCCACCGGGACAGGGTCGGACACTGAAGCTTTCTTT	CATGTGSDTEAFF
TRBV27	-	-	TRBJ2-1	TGTGCCAGCAGTTCGTCCCCCATAGCGGTTCGTGGGCAGTTCTTC	CASSSSPIAVRGQFF
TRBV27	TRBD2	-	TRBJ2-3	TGTGCCAGCAGTTCTAGCGGATACACAGATACGCAGTATTTT	CASSSSGYTDTQYF
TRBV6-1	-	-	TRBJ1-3	TGTGCCAGCACCGGACAGTTTACCGGAAACACCATATATTTT	CASTGQFTGNTIYF
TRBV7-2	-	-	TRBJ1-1	TGTGCCAGCAGCTTTCTTGTGCTGGGGGGGACTGAAGCTTTCTTT	CASSFLVLGGTEAFF
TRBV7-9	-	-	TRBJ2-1	TGTGCCAGCAGCCACGGGAGCGATGAGCAGTTCTTC	CASSHGSDEQFF
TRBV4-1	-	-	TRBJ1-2	TGCGCCAGCAGCCAAGACGTCAACAGCCACTATGGCTACACCTTC	CASSQDVNSHYGYTF
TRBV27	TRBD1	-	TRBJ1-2	TGTGCCAGCAGTTCCGCCTCTCTCGGACAGGGGGGCTATGGCTACACCTTC	CASSSASLGQGGYGYTF
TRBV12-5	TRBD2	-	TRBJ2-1	TGTGCTAGTGGTCGGACTAGCGGGAGGCTCTACAATGAGCAGTTCTTC	CASGRTSGRLYNEQFF
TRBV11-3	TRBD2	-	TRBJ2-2	TGTGCCAGCAGCCCAGGACTAGCGGGCCCCACCGGGGAGCTGTTTTTT	CASSPGLAGPTGELFF
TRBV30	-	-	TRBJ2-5	TGTGCCTGGAAAACAGGGAGTCGGACCCAGTACTTC	CAWKTGSRTQYF
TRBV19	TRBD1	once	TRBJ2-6	TGTGCCAGTAGTATGGGACAGGCATCTGGGGCCAACGTCCTGACTTTC	CASSMGQASGANVLTF
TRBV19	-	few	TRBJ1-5	TGTGCCAGTAGTATAAATGGGCCCAATCAGCCCCAGCATTTT	CASSINGPNQPQHF
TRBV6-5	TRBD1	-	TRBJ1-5	TGTGCCAGCCTTACCGATACAGGGGGCAGTCAGCCCCAGCATTTT	CASLTDTGGSQPQHF
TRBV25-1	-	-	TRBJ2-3	TGTGCCGCAGGTCTAGGCATCCCAGGGGCAGATACGCAGTATTTT	CAAGLGIPGADTQYF
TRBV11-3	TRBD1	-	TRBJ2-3	TGTGCCAGCAGCCAGGGACAGAACACAGATACGCAGTATTTT	CASSQGQNTDTQYF
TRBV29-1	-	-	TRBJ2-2	TGCAGCGTCGACAGAGACACCGGGGAGCTGTTTTTT	CSVDRDTGELFF
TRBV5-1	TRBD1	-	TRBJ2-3	TGCGCCAGCAGCTTCGGGGGACAGGGGTCAGATACGCAGTATTTT	CASSFGGQGSDTQYF
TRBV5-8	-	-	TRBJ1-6	TGTGCCAGCAGCTCAGAACTCACGGGATCACCCCTCCACTTT	CASSSELTGSPLHF